Given below is one T cell receptor beta chain in context. From germline, CDR1 is SGHNT and CDR2 YYREEE (reference sequence). This CDR3 spans 15 amino acids. The ends lost 4 bases at V and 7 bases at J; junction bases unmatched: 8. The data derive from a study of chemoradiotherapy in HPV16-positive cancers. Some clones are missing from TCRdb's copy, which holds only in-frame ones; the method was immunoSEQ multiplex PCR. This sample yields over 2,000 clones, of which around 80% are seen a single time; around 4.9% belongs to the top ten. Specimen: tumor tissue, collected from a patient who underwent chemoradiotherapy. The V gene is TRBV5-4, the J gene TRBJ2-7, with 13 positions matching TRBD2. The sequence derives from a human donor with HPV-associated anogenital cancer. The CDR3 region is CASSPTSGGAGEQYF. The CDR3 region has the DNA TGTGCCAGCAGCCCAACTAGCGGGGGGGCGGGAGAGCAGTACTTC.